This T cell receptor beta chain was observed in a study of blood T cell repertoires in COVID-19. Across the study: Sources were T cells, B-cell-depleted T cells, or PBMCs; the material itself was cDNA or gDNA.

The participants were between about 18 and 90 years old and came from some 25 US areas. Clinical history reported by participants formed the basis on which cohorts were assigned. Losses at the gene ends were 0 bases for V and 7 bases for J; bases not matched to a gene: 7. Germline-derived CDR1 and CDR2 are SGHRS and YFSETQ. The CDR3 covers 14 residues. Authors' analysis steps: Estimation of nucleated cell counts relied on the amplification of reference gene primers. Produced via immunoSEQ multiplex PCR; TCRdb's table is partial and in-frame only. The V and J calls and clone size were taken over from that table, and D and trimming were inferred from the DNA. This sample has about 220,000 clones, with about 80% found just once.

V is TRBV5-1 and J is TRBJ2-7; 7 bases are shared with TRBD1. Material for sequencing was PBMCs or T cells enriched from blood (not recorded which). This TCR came from a woman aged 40 to 50 with acute COVID-19. CDR3 nucleotide sequence: TGCGCCAGCAGCTTGGTGGTAGGGGGCCGGGAGCAGTACTTC. This translates into CASSLVVGGREQYF.